This TCR beta chain is drawn from a study of blood T cell repertoires in COVID-19. Study-level background: There were acute and convalescent COVID-19 samples, and they came from the United States, Italy and Spain. Sample material is recorded as cDNA or gDNA derived from T cells, B-cell-depleted T cells, or PBMCs.

CDR1 is LNHDA and CDR2 is SQIVND in the germline V gene (reference sequence). The CDR3 has 15 amino acids. The V end lost 4 bases, the J end lost 8 bases, and 18 bases lay between the germline ends. Original processing notes: Estimation of nucleated cell counts relied on the amplification of reference gene primers. Clones were read by immunoSEQ multiplex PCR, and TCRdb kept only the in-frame ones, dropping some. V and J calls and clone size are given by that table; D and trimming were obtained from the DNA. The sample has fewer than 250,000 clones; around four fifths are singletons. Specimen: peripheral blood. The V gene is TRBV19, the J gene TRBJ2-4; D might be TRBD1 (5 bases). The clonotype was recovered from a woman between 45 and 60 years old with acute or convalescent COVID-19. The CDR3 region has the DNA TGTGCCAGTAGTACCGAAGGAGCTAGGGGTGACATTCAGTACTTC. As protein: CASSTEGARGDIQYF.